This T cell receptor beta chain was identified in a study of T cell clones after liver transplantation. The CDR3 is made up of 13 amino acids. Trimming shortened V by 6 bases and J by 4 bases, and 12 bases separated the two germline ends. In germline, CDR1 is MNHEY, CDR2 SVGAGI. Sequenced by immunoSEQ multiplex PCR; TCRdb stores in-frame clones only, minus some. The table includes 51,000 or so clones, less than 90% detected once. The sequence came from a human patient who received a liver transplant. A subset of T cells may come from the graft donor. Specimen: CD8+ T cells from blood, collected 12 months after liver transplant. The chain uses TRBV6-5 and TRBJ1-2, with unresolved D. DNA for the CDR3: TGTGCCAGCAGACCTAGGGCGACCTATGGCTACACCTTC. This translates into CASRPRATYGYTF.